These 18 T cell receptor beta chains were all obtained from the same sample, sequenced in a study of T cells after yellow fever vaccination. TCRdb passed the 5' RACE reads through MiXCR, listing each CDR3 protein once. The sample lists fewer than 650,000 distinct CDR3 sequences; about a fifth were seen once. The input for sequencing was PBMCs, taken approximately 22 days after the first yellow fever vaccination. The receptors here all came from a young man who received the YFV17D yellow fever vaccine.

This clonotype was observed a few times. The rearrangement uses TRBV4-1 and TRBJ1-3; tentative D call: TRBD1 (5 bases). The length of the CDR3 is 15 residues. V was clipped by 0 bases and J by 4 bases, with 10 bases between them. CDR1 MGHRA and CDR2 YSYEKL come from the germline V gene. The chain's CDR3 is CASSQDTGGGNTIYF. The CDR3 DNA sequence: TGCGCCAGCAGCCAAGATACGGGGGGGGGAAACACCATATATTTT.

The CDR3 spells CASSESGQGPHEQYF. The CDR3 coding sequence is TGTGCCAGCAGTGAATCGGGACAGGGTCCCCACGAGCAGTACTTC. V is TRBV12-3 or TRBV12-4 and J is TRBJ2-7; TRBD1 agrees at 9 bases. The V segment lost 5 bases and the J segment 5 bases; nucleotides outside the gene matches: 10. The CDR3 sequence is 15 residues long.

This clonotype was seen more than once but under ten times. This chain joins TRBV4-3 and TRBJ1-5, with D possibly TRBD1 on 5 matching bases. Per germline, CDR1 LGHNA and CDR2 YSLEER. The CDR3 consists of 13 residues. V was pared by 0 bases and J by 5 bases, with 5 bases between. The CDR3 protein is CASSQETDQPQHF. CDR3 nucleotide sequence: TGCGCCAGCAGCCAAGAGACAGATCAGCCCCAGCATTTT.

This clonotype was counted many times. The chain has TRBV7-2 and TRBJ1-2; 9 bases align to TRBD1. Germline values: CDR1 SGHTA, CDR2 FQGNSA. The CDR3 extends over 13 amino acids. Unmatched junction bases numbered 6, after V lost 5 bases and J lost 8 bases. The CDR3 bases are TGTGCCAGCAGCCGGGGACAGGGTCAGGGCTACACCTTC. This translates into CASSRGQGQGYTF.

A few counts support this clonotype. J is TRBJ1-5 and V is TRBV7-2, with 9 nucleotides matching TRBD1. Unmatched junction bases numbered 2, after V lost 10 bases and J lost 4 bases. CDR1 is SGHTA and CDR2 is FQGNSA in the germline V gene. This CDR3 contains 12 residues. Here the CDR3 reads CATGTGNQPQHF. The CDR3 DNA reads as TGTGCCACAGGGACAGGGAATCAGCCCCAGCATTTT.

Ten or more counts support this clonotype. The chain combines TRBV7-3 with TRBJ2-1; D gene uncertain. Per germline, CDR1 SGHTA and CDR2 FQGTGA. There are 12 residues in the CDR3. The V end lost 2 bases, the J end lost 5 bases, and 4 bases lay between the germline ends. DNA for the CDR3: TGTGCCAGCAGCTTATTAAACAATGAGCAGTTCTTC. Encoded protein: CASSLLNNEQFF. The entire variable domain, with the rest obtained from reference TRBV7-3 and TRBJ2-1, is as follows: GAGVSQTPSNKVTEKGKYVELRCDPISGHTALYWYRQSLGQGPEFLIYFQGTGAADDSGLPNDRFFAVRPEGSVSTLKIQRTERGDSAVYLCASSLLNNEQFFGPGTRLTVL.

The chain combines TRBV12-3 or TRBV12-4 with TRBJ2-7; D may be TRBD1 (5 bases). V gave up 5 bases and J gave up 4 bases, with 15 bases separating them. CDR3 size: 14 residues. The CDR3 sequence is CASSPSQGDYEQYF. In DNA, the CDR3 is TGTGCCAGCAGTCCATCTCAGGGTGATTACGAGCAGTACTTC.

This sequence joins TRBV7-2 and TRBJ2-7, with D possibly being TRBD1 or TRBD2 (5 bases each). Trimming shortened V by 4 bases and J by 2 bases, and 15 bases separated the two germline ends. The CDR3 is 15 amino acids. In germline, CDR1 is SGHTA, CDR2 FQGNSA. The CDR3 DNA is TGTGCCAGCAGCTACTCCGGGACGGAAGCCTACGAGCAGTACTTC. Its translation is CASSYSGTEAYEQYF. Full variable domain (outside the CDR3, taken from reference TRBV7-2 and TRBJ2-7): GAGVSQSPSNKVTEKGKDVELRCDPISGHTALYWYRQSLGQGLEFLIYFQGNSAPDKSGLPSDRFSAERTGGSVSTLTIQRTQQEDSAVYLCASSYSGTEAYEQYFGPGTRLTVT.

The V call is TRBV7-9, the J call TRBJ2-5; possibly TRBD1 for D (5 bases). This CDR3 has 15 residues. Trimming removed 3 bases from V and 4 bases from J, with 15 bases in between. Germline V gene data show CDR1 as SEHNR and CDR2 as FQNEAQ (reference sequence). The CDR3 region is CASSLRSGLTETQYF. DNA of the CDR3: TGTGCCAGCAGCTTGAGGTCAGGGTTGACAGAGACCCAGTACTTC.

V gene TRBV10-3 combines with J gene TRBJ2-5, with 9 bases lining up with TRBD1. V was pared by 6 bases and J by 5 bases, with 13 bases of the junction left unmatched. Germline-derived CDR1 and CDR2 are ENHRY and SYGVKD. The CDR3 is 16 residues long. As DNA, the CDR3 is TGTGCCATCAGGGGGACCGGACAGGGGAGACGGGAGACCCAGTACTTC. Translated, it gives CAIRGTGQGRRETQYF.

J is TRBJ2-7 and V is TRBV27, with a tentative D call TRBD1 (6 bases). Germline loops: CDR1 MNHEY, CDR2 SMNVEV (reference sequence). The CDR3 is made up of 14 amino acids. Trimming shortened V by 6 bases and J by 5 bases, and 17 bases separated the two germline ends. The DNA of the CDR3 is TGTGCCAGCAGGCGAGGGGGTGGGGTGAACGAGCAGTACGTC. It specifies CASRRGGGVNEQYV.

This clonotype occurred a few times. The V gene is TRBV4-1, the J gene TRBJ1-1, with TRBD1 identical over 9 bases. Trimming took 4 bases from V and 6 from J; bases not matched to a gene: 9. Germline V lookup: CDR1 MGHRA, CDR2 YSYEKL. The CDR3 contains 15 residues. The CDR3 coding sequence is TGCGCCAGCAGCCCCTCGAGGACAGGGGCGCCTGAAGCTTTCTTT. Protein product: CASSPSRTGAPEAFF.

The CDR3 coding sequence is TGTGCCATCACATCCGGGACAGGGGGCTACAATGAGCAGTTCTTC. Amino acids: CAITSGTGGYNEQFF. V and J are TRBV10-3 and TRBJ2-1; 11 positions agree with TRBD1. The V segment lost 7 bases and the J segment 3 bases; nucleotides outside the gene matches: 5. This CDR3 spans 15 amino acids. Germline V gene sequence: CDR1 ENHRY, CDR2 SYGVKD.

This clonotype has a count of ten or more. The chain recombines TRBV19 with TRBJ2-2, with 9 bases that match TRBD1. J lost 3 bases, V lost 5 bases, and 4 bases had no gene match. This CDR3 contains 15 residues. Germline V gene lookup returns CDR1 LNHDA and CDR2 SQIVND (reference sequence). Here the CDR3 DNA reads TGTGCCAGTAGTCCTTGGGACAGGGACACCGGGGAGCTGTTTTTT. Translating it yields CASSPWDRDTGELFF. Full variable domain (rest looked up from reference TRBV19 and TRBJ2-2): DGGITQSPKYLFRKEGQNVTLSCEQNLNHDAMYWYRQDPGQGLRLIYYSQIVNDFQKGDIAEGYSVSREKKESFPLTVTSAQKNPTAFYLCASSPWDRDTGELFFGEGSRLTVL.

This clonotype was found many times. The chain links TRBV29-1 to TRBJ2-1; no clear D. V was pared by 3 bases and J by 0 bases, with 6 bases between. Germline CDR1 reads SQVTM; CDR2 reads ANQGSEA. The CDR3 runs 13 residues. CDR3 sequence reads: CSVEAGSYNEQFF. The CDR3 DNA is TGCAGCGTTGAGGCAGGCTCCTACAATGAGCAGTTCTTC.

This clonotype showed up many times. The gene calls are TRBV6-5 and TRBJ2-1; 7 nucleotides line up with TRBD2. The CDR3 has 15 amino acids. CDR1 and CDR2 (germline): MNHEY, SVGAGI. J lost 4 bases, V lost 2 bases, and 5 bases had no gene match. The CDR3 DNA reads TGTGCCAGCAGTTACACGGGGGGATCGTACAATGAGCAGTTCTTC. Translation: CASSYTGGSYNEQFF.

This clonotype was seen a handful of times. The rearrangement links TRBV29-1 to TRBJ2-3, with D unresolved. This CDR3 has 13 amino acids. Germline V gene sequence: CDR1 SQVTM, CDR2 ANQGSEA. The germline V and J ends were trimmed by 1 base and 4 bases, with 9 bases remaining between them. The CDR3 DNA is TGCAGCGTTGAAGCGTCATCGGCAGATACGCAGTATTTT. Translating gives CSVEASSADTQYF.

Only a few counts were recorded for this clonotype. The V call is TRBV5-4, the J call TRBJ2-5; D unclear. This CDR3 region has 15 residues. V was shortened by 2 bases and J by 0 bases, with 11 bases between the two germline ends. Germline CDR1 reads SGHNT; CDR2 reads YYREEE (reference sequence). In DNA form, the CDR3 reads TGTGCCAGCAGCTTTGCCGGGCCAAACCAAGAGACCCAGTACTTC. Its translation is CASSFAGPNQETQYF.